These 6 T cell receptor beta chains came from one sample sequenced in a study of blood T cell repertoires in COVID-19. The method was immunoSEQ multiplex PCR; TCRdb's version includes in-frame clones alone and lacks a portion of them. In the table there are 250,000 to 300,000 clones, 85% to 90% of which are singletons. The specimen sequenced was peripheral blood. These receptor sequences come from a woman in her 30s with COVID-19, enrolled during active disease.

The chain links TRBV6-5 to TRBJ2-5; D call uncertain. V lost 6 bases to trimming and J lost 3 bases, with 11 bases between them. The CDR3 length is 13 residues. The germline gives CDR1 MNHEY, CDR2 SVGAGI. CDR3 in amino acids: CASSRALEETQYF. Written as DNA, the CDR3 is TGTGCCAGCAGCCGTGCACTGGAAGAGACCCAGTACTTC.

The table lists this clone with a count of one. The V gene is TRBV28, the J gene TRBJ1-6, with D maybe TRBD1 (5 bases). Trimming cost V 4 bases and J 8 bases, with 9 bases left between them. This CDR3 comprises 13 residues. Looked up from germline, CDR1 is MDHEN and CDR2 is SYDVKM. The CDR3 sequence: CASSWGDHSPLHF. Written as DNA, the CDR3 is TGTGCCAGCAGTTGGGGGGATCATTCACCCCTCCACTTT.

The chain joins TRBV5-6 to TRBJ1-2; D perhaps matches TRBD1 (5 bases). The V gene's germline CDR1 is SGHDT and CDR2 YYEEEE. The CDR3 totals 12 residues. V was cut by 6 bases and J by 7 bases, with 13 bases left in between. The CDR3, as DNA: TGTGCCAGCACCAAATTGGGGGGTGGCTACACCTTC. Amino acids: CASTKLGGGYTF.

This chain connects TRBV25-1 to TRBJ2-1; D might be TRBD1 (6 bases). Germline V CDR1 and CDR2: MGHDK, SYGVNS. The V end lost 3 bases, the J end lost 2 bases, and 17 bases lay between the germline ends. The CDR3 runs to 17 residues. CDR3 DNA sequence: TGTGCCAGCAGTGATCCGTCGCCGACAGGCCCCTACAATGAGCAGTTCTTC. This translates into CASSDPSPTGPYNEQFF.

This clone was counted once. This rearrangement joins TRBV2 to TRBJ2-7; TRBD2 aligns across 10 bases. CDR1 SNHLY and CDR2 FYNNEI come from the germline V gene. The CDR3 runs to 16 residues. The ends lost 1 base at V and 0 bases at J; junction bases unmatched: 3. DNA of the CDR3: TGTGCCAGCAGTGAAGGACTAGCGGGTAGCTCCTACGAGCAGTACTTC. Protein sequence: CASSEGLAGSSYEQYF.

This clone was detected once. This CDR3 reads CASSVGDRRSYSEQFF. CDR3 in DNA: TGTGCCAGCAGCGTAGGGGACAGGAGGTCTTATTCTGAGCAGTTCTTC. The V call is TRBV9, the J call TRBJ2-1, with 8 bases fitting TRBD1. The ends lost 0 bases at V and 9 bases at J; junction bases unmatched: 11. The CDR3 runs 16 residues. CDR1 is SGDLS, CDR2 YYNGEE, per germline.